The TCR beta chain described here comes from a study of blood T cells in healthy people across ages. Across the whole study: When template switching was applied, about one barcoded beta molecule was captured per two T cells.

V shed 0 bases and J shed 2 bases, with 16 bases lying between them. Per germline, CDR1 SGHRS and CDR2 YFSETQ. CDR3 length equals 17 residues. Through a sample-barcoded 5' primer and a J-beta primer mix, a second PCR was run for roughly 6 to 11 cycles. One entry per CDR3 protein, called by TCRdb with MiXCR from the 5' RACE reads. The table includes 2 million or so distinct CDR3 sequences, roughly 50% detected once. Researchers collected about 9.1 milliliters of peripheral blood from every single donor. The source is a middle-aged woman in good health. Sequencing was performed on blood. The rearrangement uses TRBV5-1 and TRBJ2-3; maybe TRBD1 (8 bases). The CDR3 is CASSLANRGRATDTQYF. The DNA of the CDR3 is TGCGCCAGCAGCTTGGCTAACAGGGGGAGGGCCACAGATACGCAGTATTTT.